This TCR beta chain was found in a study of beta chain features in type 1 diabetes. Overall study context: There were about 110,000,000 sorted cells examined across all samples.

Germline loops: CDR1 MNHEY, CDR2 SVGAGI. The CDR3 loop spans 14 amino acids. J gave up 7 bases and V 6 bases, and 5 bases lay outside the gene matches. Since all of the isolated RNA was reverse transcribed, expressed TCRB transcripts were what got sequenced. Clones were sequenced by immunoSEQ multiplex PCR, and TCRdb holds only the in-frame ones, with some missing. The sample records 150,000 to 180,000 clones, under 9.5% being singletons. In this sample, this clone turned up a few times. Its target is unknown. General study points: It was among patients, rather than healthy donors, that naive, central memory and Treg TCRB repertoires appeared more similar. In every one of the four CD4+ subsets, TCRB CDR3s were moderately but significantly shorter in Type 1 diabetes patients.

Sequenced sample: central memory CD4+ T cells from blood. The chain employs TRBV6-5 and TRBJ1-6; 8 positions match TRBD1. This receptor was taken from a man aged 18 to 29 in good health. Here the CDR3 reads CASRDRANNSPLHF. The DNA of the CDR3 is TGTGCCAGCAGGGACAGGGCTAACAATTCACCCCTCCACTTT.